This is a list of T cell receptor beta chains from one sample in a study of cytomegalovirus exposure and HLA in healthy donors. TCRdb keeps only in-frame clones here, not all; method: immunoSEQ multiplex PCR. The sample shows under 200,000 clones, about 77% of them seen only once. What was sequenced was PBMCs. The receptor source for this set is a male donor in good health and CMV-seropositive. CDR3s include the opening cysteine and the closing phenylalanine or tryptophan. A D gene is named only where the DNA matches it firmly. Part of the rows lack a size; the others show once, few, many or a class for expanded clones.

V,D,size,J,DNA,CDR3
TRBV6-1,NA,few,TRBJ2-3,TGTGCCAGCAGTCATGTTTCGGACAGTACAGATACGCAGTATTTT,CASSHVSDSTDTQYF
TRBV27,TRBD2,NA,TRBJ2-1,TGTGCCAGCAGTCCGGCCGGACTAGACTCCTACAATGAGCAGTTCTTC,CASSPAGLDSYNEQFF
TRBV27,TRBD2,NA,TRBJ2-1,TGTGCCAGCTCCCTAGCGGGGGGGGTCGACAATGAGCAGTTCTTC,CASSLAGGVDNEQFF
TRBV27,NA,NA,TRBJ1-1,TGTGCCAGCAGTTTCGGCGGGAACACTGAAGCTTTCTTT,CASSFGGNTEAFF
TRBV4-1,NA,NA,TRBJ2-3,TGCGCCAGCAGCCAAGATCCCCAGGGAACTACAGATACGCAGTATTTT,CASSQDPQGTTDTQYF
TRBV5-4,NA,NA,TRBJ1-6,TGTGCCAGCAGCCTTACAGGTGCCATTGCACCCCTCCACTTT,CASSLTGAIAPLHF
TRBV5-4,NA,NA,TRBJ2-5,TGTGCCAGCAGCTTGGCTGGACAGTCCCCCCAGTACTTC,CASSLAGQSPQYF
TRBV2,TRBD1,NA,TRBJ2-1,TGTGCCAGCAGGAACAGGGGGCACAATGAGCAGTTCTTC,CASRNRGHNEQFF
TRBV29-1,TRBD1,NA,TRBJ1-1,TGCAGCGTTTCAGGGGGTTCTCACACTGAAGCTTTCTTT,CSVSGGSHTEAFF
TRBV15,TRBD1,NA,TRBJ1-2,TGTGCCACCAGCAGAGATTCCGGGACAGGAGGTGGCTACACCTTC,CATSRDSGTGGGYTF
TRBV6-1,NA,few,TRBJ1-1,TGTGCCAGCAGTGAAAGCCGGGAAGAAGCTTTCTTT,CASSESREEAFF
TRBV4-1,TRBD2,NA,TRBJ2-5,TGCGCCAGCAGCCAACTGGGCGGGGGGGCGGAGACCCAGTACTTC,CASSQLGGGAETQYF
TRBV19,TRBD1,few,TRBJ1-5,TGTGCCAGTAGTTCGGACAGGGGATTCAATCAGCCCCAGCATTTT,CASSSDRGFNQPQHF
TRBV6-1,NA,few,TRBJ2-1,TGTGCCAGCAGTGATGTGGGGAGGGAGCAGTTCTTC,CASSDVGREQFF
TRBV6-1,NA,few,TRBJ1-2,TGTGCCAGCAGTGAATGGTTCAGTGGGGGGTTGGGACGAAACTATGGCTACACCTTC,CASSEWFSGGLGRNYGYTF
TRBV4-1,TRBD1,NA,TRBJ1-2,TGCGCCAGCAGCCAAGAGGACAGGGGAAGTTCGTTGAATGGCTACACCTTC,CASSQEDRGSSLNGYTF
TRBV7-9,TRBD1,NA,TRBJ1-2,TGTTCCAGCAGCTTATCAGCACAGGGGTATGGCTACACCTTC,CSSSLSAQGYGYTF
TRBV23-1,NA,NA,TRBJ1-1,TGCGCCAGCAGTCAATCTTGGCAGTTTAACACTGAAGCTTTCTTT,CASSQSWQFNTEAFF
TRBV6-1,NA,NA,TRBJ1-3,TGTGCCAGCAGTGGACCGACAATTGGAAACACCATATATTTT,CASSGPTIGNTIYF
TRBV5-1,TRBD2,once,TRBJ2-1,TGCGCCAGCAGCAGGAGCGGGGGGGACCTCAATGAGCAGTTCTTC,CASSRSGGDLNEQFF
TRBV2,TRBD1,few,TRBJ1-1,TGTGCCAGCAGCCGACAGGGGGCCACTGAAGCTTTCTTT,CASSRQGATEAFF
TRBV7-9,TRBD1,NA,TRBJ2-7,TGTACCAGCAGCTCCGGGACAGGGGAGGGAGAGCAGTACTTC,CTSSSGTGEGEQYF
TRBV11-2,NA,NA,TRBJ1-6,TGTGCCAGCAGCGACAGTTCACCCCTCCACTTT,CASSDSSPLHF
TRBV30,NA,NA,TRBJ1-5,TGTGCCTGGAGTGCCAGGGGTGATCAGCCCCAGCATTTT,CAWSARGDQPQHF
TRBV28,TRBD2,NA,TRBJ2-3,TGTGCCAGCAGTTTAGCAGGGCAGGGCGGACTAGCGACAGATACGCAGTATTTT,CASSLAGQGGLATDTQYF
TRBV18,TRBD1,NA,TRBJ1-2,TGTGCCAGCTCACCGGCCCCCCGGGACAGGACTACTAACTATGGCTACACCTTC,CASSPAPRDRTTNYGYTF
TRBV4-2,NA,NA,TRBJ1-6,TGTGCCAGCAGCCACCGGACTAACTCCTATAATTCACCCCTCCACTTT,CASSHRTNSYNSPLHF
TRBV6-1,NA,NA,TRBJ2-1,TGTGCCAGCAGTGAAGGCAACCCGGGGAACAATGAGCAGTTCTTC,CASSEGNPGNNEQFF
TRBV7-8,NA,NA,TRBJ2-7,TGTGCCAGCAGCTTAGGCCTAGTGAGGACCTACGAGCAGTACTTC,CASSLGLVRTYEQYF
TRBV27,NA,NA,TRBJ1-6,TGTGCCAGCAGTTTACGGGGTAGTACGGATTCACCCCTCCACTTT,CASSLRGSTDSPLHF
TRBV9,TRBD1,few,TRBJ2-1,TGTGCCAGCAGCCCCCTGACAGGGGCTTCCCACAATGAGCAGTTCTTC,CASSPLTGASHNEQFF
TRBV7-9,NA,NA,TRBJ2-5,TGTGCCAGCAGACGGTACCAAGAGACCCAGTACTTC,CASRRYQETQYF
TRBV6-1,TRBD1,NA,TRBJ1-1,TGTGCCAGCAGCTTACAGGGGTCGGACACTGAAGCTTTCTTT,CASSLQGSDTEAFF
TRBV7-2,NA,NA,TRBJ1-1,TGTGCCAGCAGCTTCAAGTCGCAGGGCGCGGACACTGAAGCTTTCTTT,CASSFKSQGADTEAFF
TRBV19,TRBD1,NA,TRBJ2-2,TGTGCCAGTAGTGCCCACGGGACAGCGAATACCGGGGAGCTGTTTTTT,CASSAHGTANTGELFF
TRBV7-9,TRBD1,once,TRBJ1-6,TGTGCCAGCAGCGCTGTTTTAACAGGGGATTCACCCCTCCACTTT,CASSAVLTGDSPLHF
TRBV6-1,TRBD1,NA,TRBJ1-2,TGTGCCAGCAGTGAGGGGGGACAGGGGGCCGGCTACACCTTC,CASSEGGQGAGYTF
TRBV4-1,NA,NA,TRBJ1-5,TGCGCCAGCAGCCAAGAGGCAAATCAGCCCCAGCATTTT,CASSQEANQPQHF
TRBV14,NA,NA,TRBJ1-2,TGTGCCAGCAGCCAAGGTTGGGGGCGGACTACCTTC,CASSQGWGRTTF
TRBV29-1,NA,NA,TRBJ1-1,TGCAGCGTTGGGAGGCTTATGAACACTGAAGCTTTCTTT,CSVGRLMNTEAFF
TRBV5-1,TRBD1,NA,TRBJ2-5,TGCGCCAGCAGTCGACAGGGGAGCCAAGAGACCCAGTACTTC,CASSRQGSQETQYF
TRBV6-1,NA,NA,TRBJ1-1,TGTGCCAGCGACCCCAGGGGGAACACTGAAGCTTTCTTT,CASDPRGNTEAFF
TRBV7-8,NA,NA,TRBJ2-7,TGTGCCAGCAGCTTACTCGGCTCCTACGAGCAGTACTTC,CASSLLGSYEQYF
TRBV5-1,NA,few,TRBJ1-1,TGCGCCAGCAGCGCGTTCGGGGAGAACACTGAAGCTTTCTTT,CASSAFGENTEAFF
TRBV14,NA,NA,TRBJ2-2,TGTGCCAGCAGCCGCAGGGGATCCACCGGGGAGCTGTTTTTT,CASSRRGSTGELFF
TRBV30,NA,few,TRBJ1-4,TGTGCCTGGGGGGGGATCCGGAGTGAAAAACTGTTTTTT,CAWGGIRSEKLFF
TRBV19,TRBD1,NA,TRBJ2-3,TGTGCCAGTAGTATGGGGACAGGTGTTTTCACAGATACGCAGTATTTT,CASSMGTGVFTDTQYF
TRBV11-2,NA,NA,TRBJ1-1,TGTGCCAGCAGCTTCTCGGTCGCGAACACTGAAGCTTTCTTT,CASSFSVANTEAFF
TRBV4-3,NA,NA,TRBJ1-2,TGCGCCAGCAGCCAAGAGACCCAGGTTGGGTATGGCTACACCTTC,CASSQETQVGYGYTF
TRBV29-1,TRBD1,NA,TRBJ2-1,TGCAGCGTGGCCGGGACAGGGGGCCGGGATGAGCAGTTCTTC,CSVAGTGGRDEQFF
TRBV9,TRBD1,NA,TRBJ1-2,TGTGCCAGCAGTCGACAGGGGCCGAACTATGGCTACACCTTC,CASSRQGPNYGYTF
TRBV5-1,NA,NA,TRBJ1-6,TGCGCCAGCACCCTGTATGGACTGGCAAATTCACCCCTCCACTTT,CASTLYGLANSPLHF
TRBV5-8,TRBD1,NA,TRBJ1-4,TGTGCCAGCAGCTTGAGTATCCCGGACCGGGACAGGGGGAATGAAAAACTGTTTTTT,CASSLSIPDRDRGNEKLFF
TRBV5-4,NA,NA,TRBJ2-5,TGTGCCAGCAGCTTGGAGGAGGGGTGGGAAGAGACCCAGTACTTC,CASSLEEGWEETQYF
TRBV7-9,TRBD1,NA,TRBJ1-2,TGTGCCAGCAGCTTTACGGGACAGCAACTTTATGGCTACACCTTC,CASSFTGQQLYGYTF